Listed below are T cell receptor beta chains from one sample, sequenced in a study of blood T cell repertoires in COVID-19. Sequencing used immunoSEQ multiplex PCR; TCRdb keeps in-frame clones, though not all of them. The table records some 200,000 clones, about four fifths of them present only once. Sequencing was done on a sample of peripheral blood. Source of these receptors: a woman aged 40 to 55 with COVID-19, enrolled during active disease. Each CDR3 is given with its conserved first and last residue. The D gene is left open where the match is weak.

V: TRBV25-1
J: TRBJ1-2
D: TRBD1
CDR3: CASSAPGTGYGYTF

V: TRBV6-5
J: TRBJ1-1
D: TRBD1
CDR3: CASSYFEGQQAFF

V: TRBV7-9
J: TRBJ2-1
D: TRBD2
CDR3: CASSARAGVLEQFF

V: TRBV3-1/TRBV3-2
J: TRBJ1-5
D: TRBD1
CDR3: CASSQTGGNQPQHF

V: TRBV7-2
J: TRBJ2-5
D: TRBD2
CDR3: CASRELAGAETQYF

V: TRBV5-4
J: TRBJ2-1
D: TRBD1
CDR3: CASTDRASYNEQFF

V: TRBV2
J: TRBJ1-1
D: .
CDR3: CASSGGQLNTEAFF

V: TRBV27
J: TRBJ2-5
D: TRBD2
CDR3: CASSLGGGTYQETQYF

V: TRBV4-1
J: TRBJ2-3
D: .
CDR3: CASSQEGGIDTQYF

V: TRBV27
J: TRBJ1-2
D: .
CDR3: CASTPIGRSQSYGYTF

V: TRBV7-2
J: TRBJ2-3
D: TRBD1
CDR3: CASSLVGGGTDTQYF

V: TRBV20-1
J: TRBJ2-7
D: .
CDR3: CSAPRGYEQYF

V: TRBV5-1
J: TRBJ2-2
D: TRBD2
CDR3: CASSLGSGIGELFF

V: TRBV6-5
J: TRBJ1-1
D: .
CDR3: CASSYGRVNTEAFF